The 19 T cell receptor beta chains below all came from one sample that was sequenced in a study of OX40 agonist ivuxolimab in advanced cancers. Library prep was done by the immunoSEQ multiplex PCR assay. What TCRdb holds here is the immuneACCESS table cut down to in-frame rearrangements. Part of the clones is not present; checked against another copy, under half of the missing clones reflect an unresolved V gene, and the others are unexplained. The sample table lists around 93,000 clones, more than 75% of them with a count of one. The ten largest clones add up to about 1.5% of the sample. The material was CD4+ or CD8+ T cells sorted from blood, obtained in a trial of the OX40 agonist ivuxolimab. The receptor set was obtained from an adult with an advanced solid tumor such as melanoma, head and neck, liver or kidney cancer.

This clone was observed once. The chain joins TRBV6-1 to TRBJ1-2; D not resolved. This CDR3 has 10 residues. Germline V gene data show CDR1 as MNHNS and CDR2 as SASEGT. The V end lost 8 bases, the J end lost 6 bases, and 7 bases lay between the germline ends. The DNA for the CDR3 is TGTGCCAGCGGCCGGGATGGCTACACCTTC. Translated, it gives CASGRDGYTF.

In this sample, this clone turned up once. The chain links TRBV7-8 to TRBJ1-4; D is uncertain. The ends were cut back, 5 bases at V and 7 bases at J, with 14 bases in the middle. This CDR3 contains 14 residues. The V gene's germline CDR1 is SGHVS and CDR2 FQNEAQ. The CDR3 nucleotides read TGTGCCAGCAGCCTGGAGAGACAAAGTGAAAAACTGTTTTTT. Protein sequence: CASSLERQSEKLFF.

The CDR3 is CASSQDWGSGRHTDTQYF. CDR3 DNA: TGCGCCAGCAGCCAAGATTGGGGTAGCGGGAGGCACACAGATACGCAGTATTTT. V is TRBV4-1 and J is TRBJ2-3; TRBD2 aligns across 10 bases. Germline V gene lookup returns CDR1 MGHRA and CDR2 YSYEKL. V lost 0 bases to trimming and J lost 2 bases; unmatched junction nucleotides: 8. CDR3 length equals 18 residues.

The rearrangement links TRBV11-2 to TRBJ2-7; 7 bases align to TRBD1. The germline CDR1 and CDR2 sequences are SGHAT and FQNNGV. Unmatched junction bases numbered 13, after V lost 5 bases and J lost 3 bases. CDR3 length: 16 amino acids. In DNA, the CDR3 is TGTGCCAGCAGCCCCAGGTCCTCCCCAGGGGGCTACGAGCAGTACTTC. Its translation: CASSPRSSPGGYEQYF. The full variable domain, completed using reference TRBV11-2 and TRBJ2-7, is EAGVAQSPRYKIIEKRQSVAFWCNPISGHATLYWYQQILGQGPKLLIQFQNNGVVDDSQLPKDRFSAERLKGVDSTLKIQPAKLEDSAVYLCASSPRSSPGGYEQYFGPGTRLTVT.

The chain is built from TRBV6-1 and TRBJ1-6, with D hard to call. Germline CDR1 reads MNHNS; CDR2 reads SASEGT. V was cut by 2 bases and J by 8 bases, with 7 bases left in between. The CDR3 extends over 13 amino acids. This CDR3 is CASSEMRDSPLHF. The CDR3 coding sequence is TGTGCCAGCAGTGAAATGCGGGATTCACCCCTCCACTTT.

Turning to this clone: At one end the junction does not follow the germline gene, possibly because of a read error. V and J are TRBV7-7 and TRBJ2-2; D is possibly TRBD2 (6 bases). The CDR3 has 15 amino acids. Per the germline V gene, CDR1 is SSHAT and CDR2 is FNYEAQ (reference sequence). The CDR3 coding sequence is TGTGCTAGCAGCCTCCGGGACTTGAACACCGGGGAGCTGTTTTTT. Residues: CASSLRDLNTGELFF.

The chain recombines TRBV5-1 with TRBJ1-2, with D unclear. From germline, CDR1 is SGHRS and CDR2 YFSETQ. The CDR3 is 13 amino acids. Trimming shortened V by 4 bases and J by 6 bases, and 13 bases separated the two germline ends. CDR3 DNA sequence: TGCGCCAGCAGCATGGTTGGTCGAGATGGCTACACCTTC. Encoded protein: CASSMVGRDGYTF.

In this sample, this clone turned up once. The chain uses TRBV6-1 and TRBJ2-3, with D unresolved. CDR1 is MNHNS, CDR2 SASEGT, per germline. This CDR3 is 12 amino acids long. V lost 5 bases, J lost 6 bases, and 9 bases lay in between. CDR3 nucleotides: TGTGCCAGCAGTCCTTTTAGGGATACGCAGTATTTT. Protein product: CASSPFRDTQYF.

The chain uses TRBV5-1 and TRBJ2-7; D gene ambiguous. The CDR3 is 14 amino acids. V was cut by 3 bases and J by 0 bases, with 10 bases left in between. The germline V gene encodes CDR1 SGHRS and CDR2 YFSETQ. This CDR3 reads CASSSKVGSYEQYF. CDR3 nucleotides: TGCGCCAGCAGCTCCAAGGTCGGCTCCTACGAGCAGTACTTC.

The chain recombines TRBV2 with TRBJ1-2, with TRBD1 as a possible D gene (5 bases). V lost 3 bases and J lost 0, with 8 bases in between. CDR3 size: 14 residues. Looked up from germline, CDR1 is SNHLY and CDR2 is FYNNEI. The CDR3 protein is CASSEGTANYGYTF. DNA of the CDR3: TGTGCCAGCAGTGAGGGGACGGCTAACTATGGCTACACCTTC.

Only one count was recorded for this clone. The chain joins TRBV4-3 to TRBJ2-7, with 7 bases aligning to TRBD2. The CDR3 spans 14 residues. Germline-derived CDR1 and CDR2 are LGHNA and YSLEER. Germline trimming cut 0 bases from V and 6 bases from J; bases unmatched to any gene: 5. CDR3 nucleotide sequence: TGCGCCAGCAGCCAAGAGGGGGGGGTCGTCGAGCAGTACTTC. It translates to CASSQEGGVVEQYF.

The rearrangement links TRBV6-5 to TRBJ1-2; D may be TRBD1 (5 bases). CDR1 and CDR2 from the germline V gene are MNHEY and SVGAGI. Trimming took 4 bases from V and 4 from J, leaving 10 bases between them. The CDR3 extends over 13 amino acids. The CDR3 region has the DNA TGTGCCAGCAGTTCGGGACGGGCCTATGGCTACACCTTC. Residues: CASSSGRAYGYTF.

CDR3 nucleotides: TGTGCCAGCAAAGAAGCTAACTATGGCTACACCTTC. Its protein product is CASKEANYGYTF. The chain combines TRBV6-5 with TRBJ1-2, with D uncertain. Germline V lookup: CDR1 MNHEY, CDR2 SVGAGI. The V and J ends lost 7 bases and 0 bases respectively, with 6 bases between them. The length of the CDR3 is 12 residues.

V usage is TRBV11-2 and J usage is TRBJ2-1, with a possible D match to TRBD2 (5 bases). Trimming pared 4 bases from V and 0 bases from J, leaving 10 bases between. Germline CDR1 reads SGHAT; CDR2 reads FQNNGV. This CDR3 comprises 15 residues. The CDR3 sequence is CASSSDLSSYNEQFF. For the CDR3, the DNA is TGTGCCAGCAGCTCGGACTTGAGCTCCTACAATGAGCAGTTCTTC.

The CDR3 here is CATGRELNTEAFF. Written as DNA, the CDR3 is TGTGCCACGGGAAGGGAGCTTAACACTGAAGCTTTCTTT. This chain links TRBV5-4 with TRBJ1-1; D is undetermined. Germline assignment: CDR1 SGHNT and CDR2 YYREEE (reference sequence). The CDR3 loop spans 13 amino acids. With 9 bases removed from V and 2 bases from J, the gap between germline ends came to 14 bases.

The CDR3 DNA sequence: TGTGCCAGCGGAGGGCATGGCGGGGAGCTGTTTTTT. Encoded protein: CASGGHGGELFF. V is TRBV6-5 and J is TRBJ2-2; perhaps TRBD2 as D (6 bases). Germline CDR1 and CDR2: MNHEY and SVGAGI. V was trimmed by 8 bases and J by 7 bases, leaving 11 bases between them. The CDR3 is 12 amino acids.

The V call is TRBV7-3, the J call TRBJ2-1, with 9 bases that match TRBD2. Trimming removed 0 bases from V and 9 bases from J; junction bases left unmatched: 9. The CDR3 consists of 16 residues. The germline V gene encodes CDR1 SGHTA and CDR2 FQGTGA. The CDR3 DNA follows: TGTGCCAGCAGCTTAACGGTCCTAGCGGGGTCAGGTGAGCAGTTCTTC. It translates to CASSLTVLAGSGEQFF. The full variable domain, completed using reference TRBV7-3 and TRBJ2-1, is GAGVSQTPSNKVTEKGKYVELRCDPISGHTALYWYRQSLGQGPEFLIYFQGTGAADDSGLPNDRFFAVRPEGSVSTLKIQRTERGDSAVYLCASSLTVLAGSGEQFFGPGTRLTVL.

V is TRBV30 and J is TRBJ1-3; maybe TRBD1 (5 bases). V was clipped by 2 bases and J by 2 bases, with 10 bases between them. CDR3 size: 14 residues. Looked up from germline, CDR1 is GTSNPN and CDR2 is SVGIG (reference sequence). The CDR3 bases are TGTGCCTGGAGTCAGGGAAGGGCTGGAAACACCATATATTTT. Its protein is CAWSQGRAGNTIYF. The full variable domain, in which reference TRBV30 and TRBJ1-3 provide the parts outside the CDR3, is SQTIHQWPATLVQPVGSPLSLECTVEGTSNPNLYWYRQAAGRGLQLLFYSVGIGQISSEVPQNLSASRPQDRQFILSSKKLLLSDSGFYLCAWSQGRAGNTIYFGEGSWLTVV.

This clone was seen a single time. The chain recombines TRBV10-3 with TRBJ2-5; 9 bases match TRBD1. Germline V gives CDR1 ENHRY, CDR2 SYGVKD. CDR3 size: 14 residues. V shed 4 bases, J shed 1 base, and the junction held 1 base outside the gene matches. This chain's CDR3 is CAISGTGVQETQYF. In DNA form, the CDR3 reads TGTGCCATCAGTGGGACAGGGGTCCAAGAGACCCAGTACTTC.